Following are 7 T cell receptor beta chains from one sample sequenced in a study of T-cell reconstitution after alpha-beta-depleted transplantation in children. Unique molecular identifiers were incorporated when the TCRbeta library was constructed. Using its own MiXCR run on the PCR reads, TCRdb lists one record per CDR3 protein. The sample includes 350,000 to 450,000 distinct CDR3 sequences, around 21% of them seen just once. The input for sequencing was PBMCs from the stem cell graft donor, taken from the stem cell graft. Every receptor here comes from a human donor who donated a stem cell graft to a child with acute myeloid leukemia.

This chain links TRBV29-1 with TRBJ2-1; 10 bases fit TRBD2. Losses at the gene ends were 4 bases for V and 3 bases for J; bases not matched to a gene: 3. Germline assignment: CDR1 SQVTM and CDR2 ANQGSEA. The CDR3 consists of 14 residues. CDR3 residues: CSVASGSNYNEQFF. The CDR3 DNA sequence: TGCAGCGTTGCTAGCGGGAGTAACTACAATGAGCAGTTCTTC.

The chain recombines TRBV15 with TRBJ2-7; no clear D. Trimming cost V 1 base and J 4 bases, with 11 bases left between them. The germline CDR1 and CDR2 sequences are LNHNV and YYDKDF (reference sequence). This CDR3 region has 14 residues. CDR3 nucleotide sequence: TGTGCCACCAGCAGAGGAGCCCCCGGGTACGAGCAGTACTTC. This codes for CATSRGAPGYEQYF.

This clonotype was recorded at least ten times. The rearrangement links TRBV20-1 to TRBJ2-5; no clear D. V was trimmed by 0 bases and J by 5 bases, leaving 7 bases between them. CDR3 length: 12 residues. Germline V CDR1 and CDR2: DFQATT, SNEGSKA (reference sequence). CDR3 nucleotides: TGCAGTGCTAGAGATTGGTTGGAGACCCAGTACTTC. Amino acids: CSARDWLETQYF.

This clonotype was counted between two and nine times. The CDR3 sequence: CSVESTSGITQYF. CDR3 nucleotides: TGCAGCGTTGAATCCACTAGCGGGATCACGCAGTATTTT. The genes are TRBV29-1 and TRBJ2-3, with 10 bases that match TRBD2. V gave up 2 bases and J gave up 9 bases; unmatched junction bases: 5. The CDR3 loop spans 13 amino acids. The V gene's germline CDR1 is SQVTM and CDR2 ANQGSEA.

This clonotype was seen repeatedly, ten times or more. The chain joins TRBV29-1 to TRBJ1-2, with D unclear. The CDR3 runs 11 residues. V lost 6 bases, J lost 8 bases, and 13 bases lay in between. CDR1 and CDR2 from the germline V gene are SQVTM and ANQGSEA. The CDR3 nucleotides read TGCAGCGTGGAAAGCTTCGAGGGCTACACCTTC. This sequence encodes CSVESFEGYTF. The whole variable domain, remainder taken from reference TRBV29-1 and TRBJ1-2, is SAVISQKPSRDICQRGTSLTIQCQVDSQVTMMFWYRQQPGQSLTLIATANQGSEATYESGFVIDKFPISRPNLTFSTLTVSNMSPEDSSIYLCSVESFEGYTFGSGTRLTVV.

The chain couples TRBV10-2 to TRBJ2-1; 9 bases fit TRBD2. From germline, CDR1 is WSHSY and CDR2 SAAADI. This CDR3 spans 13 amino acids. J gave up 5 bases and V 7 bases, and 3 bases lay outside the gene matches. The CDR3: CASKVAGDNEQFF. In DNA form, the CDR3 reads TGCGCCAGCAAGGTAGCGGGAGACAATGAGCAGTTCTTC.

The sample holds many counts of this clonotype. The genes are TRBV20-1 and TRBJ2-1, with 7 nucleotides matching TRBD1. The germline gives CDR1 DFQATT, CDR2 SNEGSKA (reference sequence). V dropped 5 bases and J dropped 5; count of bases not matched to a gene: 6. The CDR3 covers 13 residues. The CDR3 DNA follows: TGCAGTGCTCGGAACAGGGGCGACAATGAGCAGTTCTTC. It yields the protein CSARNRGDNEQFF.